Listed below are T cell receptor beta chains from one sample, sequenced in a study of read filtering for tumor transcriptome and immune sequencing. Each CDR3 protein gets one entry after TCRdb re-called the reads with MiXCR. The table includes over 90,000 distinct CDR3 sequences, around a fifth detected once. The sample taken for sequencing was a population of CD138-negative cells sorted from bone marrow. All receptors derive from a donor at least 40 years old with multiple myeloma. CDR3s include the opening cysteine and the closing phenylalanine or tryptophan. Not all rows give a size; the values are once, few, many and, for expanded clones, a class.

V	size	J	CDR3
TRBV7-3	.	TRBJ2-2	CASSPQGRTGELFF
TRBV4-1	few	TRBJ2-3	CASSQVTDTQYF
TRBV7-2	many	TRBJ1-1	CASSSGWGFTEAFF
TRBV5-1	few	TRBJ2-3	CASSLRLAGDTTDTQYF
TRBV7-2	.	TRBJ1-5	CASSFQGAQPQHF
TRBV28	many	TRBJ2-2	CASSYIGQIGELFF
TRBV27	.	TRBJ2-1	CASSFSTYNEQSF
TRBV28	many	TRBJ1-1	CASTSNRAEAFF
TRBV28	.	TRBJ1-5	CASSSRDRVGVWPQHF
TRBV5-1	many	TRBJ1-4	CASSWDNEKLFF
TRBV5-1	few	TRBJ1-1	CASSSSGAKNTEAFF
TRBV7-9	many	TRBJ2-3	CASSTGTGDTDTQYF
TRBV5-1	many	TRBJ1-1	CASSVTGSVNTEAFF
TRBV11-2	many	TRBJ2-5	CASSQGTDDLYF
TRBV29-1	many	TRBJ1-2	CSVEAGDYGYTF
TRBV7-9	once	TRBJ2-1	CASSPPGGYDNEQFF
TRBV2	few	TRBJ1-4	CASSRGDGEKLFF
TRBV11-3	many	TRBJ1-5	CASSLVLDRQHF
TRBV6-6	many	TRBJ1-1	CASRGTENTEAFF
TRBV2	many	TRBJ1-4	CATSPAGVNHEKLFF
TRBV29-1	many	TRBJ2-2	CSVAWTGTGELFF
TRBV7-8	many	TRBJ2-7	CASSVTDRAYEQYF
TRBV19	.	TRBJ2-3	CASSQPAGTESGTQYF
TRBV28	few	TRBJ2-7	CASSLSPRIEQYF
TRBV11-2	many	TRBJ2-1	CASSLQQYNEQFF
TRBV5-1	few	TRBJ2-5	CASSPQGAGETQYF
TRBV5-1	few	TRBJ1-1	CASSLAKGKSYTEAFF
TRBV6-5	many	TRBJ2-5	CASSYSTATLIYTQYF